This TCR beta chain was found in a study of T cell repertoires in cytomegalovirus infection (dated by TCRdb to about 2019). The study in broad terms: The peptide stimulations were aimed at well-studied HLA-B-restricted epitopes as well as recently identified HLA-C-restricted CMV epitopes, whose presentation resists viral immunomodulation. Because public TCR beta signatures pointed to carriage of CMV infection together with the matching HLA type, the HLA type of each donor mattered for the analysis.

The germline V gene specifies SGHTA as CDR1 and FQGNSA as CDR2. Including cysteine and phenylalanine, the CDR3 has 15 amino acids. CDR3 DNA only is kept here, 45 bases in frame from base 1. The trim is 1 base for V and 0 bases for J, with a gap of 8 bases between the germline ends. Sequenced using an Illumina HiSeq 1500. The raw public reads went through TCRdb reprocessing: fastp at Q25, MiXCR clone calling, in-frame beta chains kept. Duplicate CDR3 protein sequences are folded into a single record with the most common DNA and genes. This sample is represented by around 710,000 distinct CDR3 sequences; 25% to 35% of them were singletons. The ten most abundant clones make up about 12% of the sample. Taken with the paper, the label for treatment or condition translates to: in vitro stimulation with specific CMV peptide epitopes to enrich CMV-specific T cells. This clonotype was recorded many times. Its binding antigen is unknown. No base quality values were provided; no much bigger clone lies one nucleotide off.

Overall results and qualifications from the work: Cumulative frequency of public TCR beta family members discriminated carriers of CMV infection plus the relevant HLA type in this cohort and an independent roughly 330-donor cohort. The ex vivo response was dominated by HLA-C-restricted CMV-specific TCR beta clonotypes, which also provided the single most frequent clonotype in two of eight donors.

This TCR was sampled from a human donor in good health (CMV status not recorded). Some clones in this sample may be carry-over from other donors' samples. The specimen comprised cultured CD8+ T cells from PBMCs, sampled from culture after CMV antigen stimulation. The chain was built from TRBV7-2 and TRBJ2-3; a weak D assignment points to TRBD2 (6 bases agree). The DNA sequence is TGTGCCAGCAGCTTAGGGGACTTCAGCACAGATACGCAGTATTTT. This yields the protein CASSLGDFSTDTQYF.